This TCR beta chain was captured by sequencing in a study of CD8+ T cells in alopecia areata. Treatment specified: oral pan-JAK inhibitor, 5-10 mg twice daily. TCR sequencing used cDNA made by reverse transcription of extracted RNA. Only in-frame clones appear in the TCRdb table, and some are missing; sequencing was by immunoSEQ multiplex PCR. The repertoire holds some 240,000 clones, with 50% to 60% as singletons. CDR1 is LNHNV and CDR2 is YYDKDF in the germline V gene (reference sequence). Trimming removed 0 bases at V and 4 bases at J, with 7 bases between. The CDR3 length is 13 residues. Sequenced here: CD4+ T cells sorted from blood, sampled at week 4, from a patient treated with tofacitinib. The receptor comes from a human donor with alopecia areata. This chain links TRBV15 with TRBJ2-7, with D unclear. The CDR3 sequence: CATSREVRYEQYF. The CDR3 nucleotides read TGTGCCACCAGCAGAGAGGTACGATACGAGCAGTACTTC.